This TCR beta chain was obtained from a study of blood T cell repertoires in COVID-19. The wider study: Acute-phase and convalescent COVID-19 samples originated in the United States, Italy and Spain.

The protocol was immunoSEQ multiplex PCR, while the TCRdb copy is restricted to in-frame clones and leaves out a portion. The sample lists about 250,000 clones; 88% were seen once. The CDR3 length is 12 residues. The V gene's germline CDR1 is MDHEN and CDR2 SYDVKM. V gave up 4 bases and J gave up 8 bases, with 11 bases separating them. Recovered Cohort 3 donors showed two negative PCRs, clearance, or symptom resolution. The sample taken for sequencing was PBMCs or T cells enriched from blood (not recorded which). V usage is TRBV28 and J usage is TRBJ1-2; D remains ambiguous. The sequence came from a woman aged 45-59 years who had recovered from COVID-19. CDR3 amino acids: CASSSRLWGYTF. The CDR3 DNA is TGTGCCAGCAGTTCACGACTGTGGGGCTACACCTTC.